The 25 T cell receptor beta chains below were found in one sample sequenced in a study of blood T cell repertoires in COVID-19. Sequenced by immunoSEQ multiplex PCR; TCRdb stores in-frame clones only, minus some. Here the sample spans 95,000 to 150,000 clones, 80% to 90% being singletons. Specimen: peripheral blood. These receptors all come from a woman aged 50 to 60 with acute or convalescent COVID-19.

The V gene is TRBV7-2, the J gene TRBJ2-7; maybe TRBD2 (6 bases). The ends were cut back, 5 bases at V and 2 bases at J, with 16 bases in the middle. This CDR3 has 15 amino acids. CDR1 and CDR2 from the germline V gene are SGHTA and FQGNSA. DNA of the CDR3: TGTGCCAGCAGCCCCCGGGCCGGGGGTACCTACGAGCAGTACTTC. Encoded protein: CASSPRAGGTYEQYF.

This chain joins TRBV30 and TRBJ1-2; D possibly corresponds to TRBD1 (6 bases). The germline gives CDR1 GTSNPN, CDR2 SVGIG (reference sequence). The CDR3 runs 14 residues. V was shortened by 4 bases and J by 0 bases, with 12 bases between the two germline ends. DNA of the CDR3: TGTGCCTGGACTCGGACAGATACTAACTATGGCTACACCTTC. Translating it yields CAWTRTDTNYGYTF.

V gene TRBV10-2 combines with J gene TRBJ2-1; possibly TRBD2 for D (6 bases). In germline, CDR1 is WSHSY, CDR2 SAAADI. The V end lost 4 bases, the J end lost 4 bases, and 8 bases lay between the germline ends. The CDR3 totals 13 residues. The CDR3, as DNA: TGCGCCAGCAGTGTGGGGGGTTACAATGAGCAGTTCTTC. This sequence encodes CASSVGGYNEQFF.

The CDR3 spells CASSESDKLGHEQFF. CDR3 nucleotide sequence: TGTGCCAGCAGTGAATCGGACAAGCTAGGCCATGAGCAGTTCTTC. The chain couples TRBV25-1 to TRBJ2-1, with a weak D call TRBD1 (5 bases). The CDR3 has 15 amino acids. Looked up from germline, CDR1 is MGHDK and CDR2 is SYGVNS. V lost 1 base, J lost 8 bases, and 15 bases lay in between.

The chain employs TRBV19 and TRBJ2-2; the match to TRBD1 covers 7 bases. The V gene's germline CDR1 is LNHDA and CDR2 SQIVND (reference sequence). V lost 5 bases to trimming and J lost 4 bases; unmatched junction nucleotides: 7. The CDR3 has 15 amino acids. The CDR3 is CASSDGQAITGELFF. CDR3 nucleotide sequence: TGTGCCAGTAGTGACGGACAGGCGATCACCGGGGAGCTGTTTTTT.

The chain combines TRBV4-1 with TRBJ2-2, with D unresolved. CDR1 and CDR2 from the germline V gene are MGHRA and YSYEKL. V was shortened by 7 bases and J by 0 bases, with 9 bases between the two germline ends. The CDR3 sequence is 14 residues long. The CDR3 region is CASTPAPNTGELFF. In DNA, the CDR3 is TGCGCCAGCACCCCAGCGCCGAACACCGGGGAGCTGTTTTTT.

The J gene is TRBJ1-3, the V gene TRBV4-3; maybe TRBD1 (5 bases). The V gene's germline CDR1 is LGHNA and CDR2 YSLEER. The CDR3 has 16 residues. Trimming removed 0 bases from V and 0 bases from J, with 9 bases in between. CDR3 DNA: TGCGCCAGCAGCCAAGATAGAACAGGCTCTGGAAACACCATATATTTT. Amino acid sequence: CASSQDRTGSGNTIYF.

This chain connects TRBV11-3 to TRBJ2-7; the match to TRBD1 covers 8 bases. Germline CDR1 SGHNT, CDR2 YENEEA. The V and J ends lost 1 base and 6 bases, in that order; junction bases with no gene match: 5. The CDR3 is 14 residues long. The CDR3 DNA follows: TGTGCCAGCAGCTTAGCGAACCAGGGGGCCGAGCAGTACTTC. Translation gives CASSLANQGAEQYF.

The chain couples TRBV21-1 to TRBJ2-1; the D call of TRBD1 is as the table states it, not checked on the DNA. TRBV21-1 is recorded as a pseudogene. This CDR3 spans 15 amino acids. The CDR3 reads CASTGTELVANEQFF. The CDR3, as DNA: TGTGCCAGCACCGGGACAGAACTAGTAGCCAATGAGCAGTTCTTC.

The V and J genes are TRBV13 and TRBJ2-5, with D possibly TRBD2 on 6 matching bases. CDR3 length: 13 residues. Germline V gene lookup returns CDR1 PRHDT and CDR2 FYEKMQ (reference sequence). The ends were cut back, 5 bases at V and 5 bases at J, with 12 bases in the middle. CDR3 DNA: TGTGCCAGCAGCCGTGCGGGGTTGGAGACCCAGTACTTC. Amino acids: CASSRAGLETQYF.

The rearrangement uses TRBV6-2 or TRBV6-3 and TRBJ2-5, with TRBD2 matching 11 bases. J gave up 3 bases and V 2 bases, and 5 bases lay outside the gene matches. Per the germline V gene, CDR1 is MNHEY and CDR2 is SVGEGT. The CDR3 is made up of 16 amino acids. The CDR3 region has the DNA TGTGCCAGCAGTTACCTGGCTAGCGGGGGGAAAGAGACCCAGTACTTC. Its protein product is CASSYLASGGKETQYF.

This clone was detected only a few times. The chain couples TRBV7-2 to TRBJ2-7, with TRBD2 matching over 9 bases. CDR3 length equals 14 residues. V was clipped by 7 bases and J by 3 bases; unmatched bases: 7. Germline CDR1 is SGHTA and CDR2 is FQGNSA. The CDR3 DNA is TGTGCCAGCAAAGTAGCGGGAGAAAACTACGAGCAGTACTTC. It is translated as CASKVAGENYEQYF.

The chain couples TRBV9 to TRBJ1-6; a weak D match, TRBD1 (5 bases). From germline, CDR1 is SGDLS and CDR2 YYNGEE. CDR3 length equals 15 residues. V was cut by 4 bases and J by 8 bases, with 16 bases left in between. The CDR3 loop reads CASSPRGTGDSPLHF. The CDR3, as DNA: TGTGCCAGCAGCCCTAGGGGCACAGGAGATTCACCCCTCCACTTT. The whole variable domain, filled in from reference TRBV9 and TRBJ1-6, reads DSGVTQTPKHLITATGQRVTLRCSPRSGDLSVYWYQQSLDQGLQFLIQYYNGEERAKGNILERFSAQQFPDLHSELNLSSLELGDSALYFCASSPRGTGDSPLHFGNGTRLTVT.

The rearrangement joins TRBV7-9 to TRBJ1-1; TRBD1 is a possible D gene (6 bases). Trimming cost V 1 base and J 3 bases, with 12 bases left between them. Germline loops: CDR1 SEHNR, CDR2 FQNEAQ (reference sequence). The CDR3 loop spans 15 amino acids. CDR3 loop: CASSLVGAVDTEAFF. In DNA, the CDR3 is TGTGCCAGCAGCTTAGTGGGGGCGGTGGACACTGAAGCTTTCTTT.

This chain joins TRBV7-3 and TRBJ1-4; D unclear. This CDR3 has 13 residues. The ends were cut back, 5 bases at V and 8 bases at J, with 12 bases in the middle. CDR1 and CDR2 (germline): SGHTA, FQGTGA. CDR3 bases: TGTGCCAGCAGCATAGGTCCGGGAGAAAAACTGTTTTTT. Residues: CASSIGPGEKLFF.

This chain joins TRBV19 and TRBJ2-1, with D possibly being TRBD1 (5 bases). Germline CDR1 reads LNHDA; CDR2 reads SQIVND (reference sequence). The V and J ends lost 6 bases and 2 bases respectively, with 17 bases between them. CDR3 length: 16 residues. Here the CDR3 reads CASRPLGQAPYNEQFF. Written as DNA, the CDR3 is TGTGCCAGTAGACCATTGGGGCAAGCCCCCTACAATGAGCAGTTCTTC.

The rearrangement uses TRBV7-9 and TRBJ2-2, with TRBD2 as a possible D gene (6 bases). V lost 2 bases, J lost 3 bases, and 13 bases lay in between. The CDR3 consists of 16 residues. Germline V gene lookup returns CDR1 SEHNR and CDR2 FQNEAQ (reference sequence). The CDR3 DNA reads as TGTGCCAGCAGCTTATCTCGGGACTGGGACACCGGGGAGCTGTTTTTT. It codes for CASSLSRDWDTGELFF.

V usage is TRBV6-2 or TRBV6-3 and J usage is TRBJ1-5; a possible D gene is TRBD1 (5 bases). CDR1 MNHEY and CDR2 SVGEGT come from the germline V gene. The CDR3 runs 15 residues. V was clipped by 4 bases and J by 3 bases, with 13 bases between them. This CDR3 reads CASSWAGGLNQPQHF. CDR3 bases: TGTGCCAGCAGTTGGGCCGGGGGTCTCAATCAGCCCCAGCATTTT.

This chain links TRBV9 with TRBJ2-5; 14 bases fit TRBD2. Germline lookup yields CDR1 SGDLS and CDR2 YYNGEE. The CDR3 extends over 17 amino acids. The V segment lost 2 bases and the J segment 4 bases; nucleotides outside the gene matches: 7. CDR3 loop: CASSVTSGGATGETQYF. The CDR3 DNA reads TGTGCCAGCAGCGTGACTAGCGGGGGGGCTACGGGAGAGACCCAGTACTTC.

This CDR3 is CASSLGLAQPQHF. The CDR3, as DNA: TGTGCCAGCAGCTTAGGACTCGCGCAGCCCCAGCATTTT. V is TRBV11-3 and J is TRBJ1-5; unclear D gene. The CDR3 runs 13 residues. Germline V gene lookup returns CDR1 SGHNT and CDR2 YENEEA. V lost 1 base and J 7 bases, leaving 8 bases between the germline ends. The full variable domain, its missing parts supplied by reference TRBV11-3 and TRBJ1-5, is EAGVVQSPRYKIIEKKQPVAFWCNPISGHNTLYWYLQNLGQGPELLIRYENEEAVDDSQLPKDRFSAERLKGVDSTLKIQPAELGDSAVYLCASSLGLAQPQHFGDGTRLSIL.

The chain joins TRBV21-1 to TRBJ1-5. TRBV21-1 is given as a pseudogene. The CDR3 has 11 amino acids. The CDR3 nucleotides are TGTGCCAGCAGCAAGCCGCGGCCCCAGCATTTT. This codes for CASSKPRPQHF.

The chain employs TRBV30 and TRBJ1-2, with unresolved D. In germline, CDR1 is GTSNPN, CDR2 SVGIG (reference sequence). The CDR3 runs 10 residues. V lost 6 bases, J lost 6 bases, and 8 bases lay in between. As DNA, the CDR3 is TGTGCCTGCCTCGGGGATGGCTACACCTTC. Protein sequence: CACLGDGYTF. Filled out from reference TRBV30 and TRBJ1-2, the complete variable domain reads SQTIHQWPATLVQPVGSPLSLECTVEGTSNPNLYWYRQAAGRGLQLLFYSVGIGQISSEVPQNLSASRPQDRQFILSSKKLLLSDSGFYLCACLGDGYTFGSGTRLTVV.

CDR3 sequence (DNA): TGTGCCAGCAGTGAAGCGCTTCGGGGTAGCGGGGAGCTGTTTTTT. Protein product: CASSEALRGSGELFF. The rearrangement uses TRBV2 and TRBJ2-2, with a tentative D call TRBD2 (5 bases). From germline, CDR1 is SNHLY and CDR2 FYNNEI. V lost 0 bases and J 7 bases, leaving 12 bases between the germline ends. This CDR3 contains 15 residues. The entire variable domain, with the rest obtained from reference TRBV2 and TRBJ2-2, is as follows: EPEVTQTPSHQVTQMGQEVILRCVPISNHLYFYWYRQILGQKVEFLVSFYNNEISEKSEIFDDQFSVERPDGSNFTLKIRSTKLEDSAMYFCASSEALRGSGELFFGEGSRLTVL.

The chain has TRBV18 and TRBJ2-7; 8 bases agree with TRBD2. This CDR3 has 15 amino acids. In germline, CDR1 is KGHSH, CDR2 LQKENI. The junction had 5 bases not matched to a gene; V was cut back by 2 bases and J by 2 bases. The CDR3 protein is CASSPRTSSAYEQYF. CDR3 sequence (DNA): TGTGCCAGCTCACCAAGGACTAGCAGTGCCTACGAGCAGTACTTC.

This chain joins TRBV3-1 (or the pseudogene TRBV3-2) and TRBJ2-2; D ambiguous. Germline V gene data show CDR1 as LGHDT and CDR2 as YNNKEL (reference sequence). V shed 0 bases and J shed 2 bases, with 7 bases lying between them. The CDR3 covers 15 residues. CDR3: CASSQEGVNTGELFF. The CDR3 DNA reads TGTGCCAGCAGCCAAGAGGGCGTAAACACCGGGGAGCTGTTTTTT.